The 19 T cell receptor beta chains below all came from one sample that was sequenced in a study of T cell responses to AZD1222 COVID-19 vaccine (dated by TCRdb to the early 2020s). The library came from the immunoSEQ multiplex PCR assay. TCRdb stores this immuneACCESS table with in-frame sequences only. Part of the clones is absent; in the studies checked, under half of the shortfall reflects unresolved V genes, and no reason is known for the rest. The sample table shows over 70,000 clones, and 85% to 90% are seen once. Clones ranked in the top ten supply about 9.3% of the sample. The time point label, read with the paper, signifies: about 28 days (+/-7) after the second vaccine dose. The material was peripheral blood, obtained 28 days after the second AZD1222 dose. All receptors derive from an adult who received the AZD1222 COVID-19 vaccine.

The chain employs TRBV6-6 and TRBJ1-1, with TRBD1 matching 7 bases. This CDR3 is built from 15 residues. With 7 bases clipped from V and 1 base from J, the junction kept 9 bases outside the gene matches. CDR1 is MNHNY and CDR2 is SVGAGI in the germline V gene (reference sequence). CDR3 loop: CASTTGEIGNTEAFF. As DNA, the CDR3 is TGTGCCAGCACTACAGGGGAGATTGGGAACACTGAAGCTTTCTTT.

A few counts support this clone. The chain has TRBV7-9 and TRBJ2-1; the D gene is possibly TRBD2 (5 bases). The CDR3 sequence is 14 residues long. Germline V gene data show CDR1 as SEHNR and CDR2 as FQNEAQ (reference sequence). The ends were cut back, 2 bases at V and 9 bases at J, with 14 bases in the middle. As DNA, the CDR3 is TGTGCCAGCAGCTTATATTGGAGTGAGGGTGAGCAGTTCTTC. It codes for CASSLYWSEGEQFF.

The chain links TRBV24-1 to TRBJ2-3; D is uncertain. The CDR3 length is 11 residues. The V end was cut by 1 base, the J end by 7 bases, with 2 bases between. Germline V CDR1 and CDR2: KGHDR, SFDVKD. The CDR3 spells CATSDLNTQYF. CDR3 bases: TGTGCCACCAGTGATTTAAATACGCAGTATTTT.

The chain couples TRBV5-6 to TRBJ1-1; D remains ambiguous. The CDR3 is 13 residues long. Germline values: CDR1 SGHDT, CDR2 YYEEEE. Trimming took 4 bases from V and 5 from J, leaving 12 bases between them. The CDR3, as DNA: TGTGCCAGCAGCAACCCTCTCGGAACTGAAGCTTTCTTT. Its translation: CASSNPLGTEAFF. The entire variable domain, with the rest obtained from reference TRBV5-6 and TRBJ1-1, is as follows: DAGVTQSPTHLIKTRGQQVTLRCSPKSGHDTVSWYQQALGQGPQFIFQYYEEEERQRGNFPDRFSGHQFPNYSSELNVNALLLGDSALYLCASSNPLGTEAFFGQGTRLTVV.

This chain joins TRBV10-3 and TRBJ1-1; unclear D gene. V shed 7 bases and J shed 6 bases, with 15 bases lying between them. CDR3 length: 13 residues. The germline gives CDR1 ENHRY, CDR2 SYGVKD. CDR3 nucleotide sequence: TGTGCCATCAAAGTCTCAGGCGTCTCTGAAGCTTTCTTT. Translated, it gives CAIKVSGVSEAFF.

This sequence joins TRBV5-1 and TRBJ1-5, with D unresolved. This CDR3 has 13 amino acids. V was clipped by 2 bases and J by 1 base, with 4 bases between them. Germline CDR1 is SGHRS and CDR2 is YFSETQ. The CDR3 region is CASSLESNQPQHF. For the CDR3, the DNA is TGCGCCAGCAGCTTAGAAAGCAATCAGCCCCAGCATTTT.

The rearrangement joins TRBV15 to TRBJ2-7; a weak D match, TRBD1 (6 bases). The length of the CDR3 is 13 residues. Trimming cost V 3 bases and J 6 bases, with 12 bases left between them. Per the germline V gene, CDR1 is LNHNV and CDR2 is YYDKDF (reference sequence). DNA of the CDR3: TGTGCCACCAGCAGCCAGGGGTCGGGCGAGCAGTACGTC. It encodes CATSSQGSGEQYV.

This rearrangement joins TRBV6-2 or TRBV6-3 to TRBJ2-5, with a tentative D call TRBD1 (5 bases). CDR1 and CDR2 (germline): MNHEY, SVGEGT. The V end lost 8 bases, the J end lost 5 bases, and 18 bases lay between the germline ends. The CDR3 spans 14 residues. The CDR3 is CASGLTVGWETQYF. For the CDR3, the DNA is TGTGCCAGCGGCCTGACAGTGGGATGGGAGACCCAGTACTTC.

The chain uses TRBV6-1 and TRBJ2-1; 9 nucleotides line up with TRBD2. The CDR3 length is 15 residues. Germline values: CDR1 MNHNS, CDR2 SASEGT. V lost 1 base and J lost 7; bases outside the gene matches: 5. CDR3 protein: CASSEVSGRLNEQFF. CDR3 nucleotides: TGTGCCAGCAGTGAAGTAAGCGGGAGGTTGAATGAGCAGTTCTTC.

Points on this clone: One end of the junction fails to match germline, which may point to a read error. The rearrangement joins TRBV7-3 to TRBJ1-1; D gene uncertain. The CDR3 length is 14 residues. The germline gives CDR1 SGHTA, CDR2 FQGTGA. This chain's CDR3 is CASSLSPRNAEAFF. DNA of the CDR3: TGTGCCAGCAGCTTATCGCCTCGGAACGCTGAAGCTTTCTTT.

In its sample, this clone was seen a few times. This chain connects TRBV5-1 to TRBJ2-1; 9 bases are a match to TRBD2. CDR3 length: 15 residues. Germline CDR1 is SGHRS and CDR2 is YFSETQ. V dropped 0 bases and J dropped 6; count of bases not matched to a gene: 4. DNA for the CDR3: TGCGCCAGCAGCTTGGACGTAGCGGGAGTCAATGAGCAGTTCTTC. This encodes CASSLDVAGVNEQFF.

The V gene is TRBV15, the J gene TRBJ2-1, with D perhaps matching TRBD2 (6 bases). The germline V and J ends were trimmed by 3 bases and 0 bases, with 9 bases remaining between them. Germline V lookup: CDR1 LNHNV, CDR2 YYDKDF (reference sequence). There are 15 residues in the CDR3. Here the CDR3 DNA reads TGTGCCACCAGCAGGGCCGGGGGCTCCTACAATGAGCAGTTCTTC. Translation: CATSRAGGSYNEQFF. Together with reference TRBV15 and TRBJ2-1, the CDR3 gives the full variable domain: DAMVIQNPRYQVTQFGKPVTLSCSQTLNHNVMYWYQQKSSQAPKLLFHYYDKDFNNEADTPDNFQSRRPNTSFCFLDIRSPGLGDTAMYLCATSRAGGSYNEQFFGPGTRLTVL.

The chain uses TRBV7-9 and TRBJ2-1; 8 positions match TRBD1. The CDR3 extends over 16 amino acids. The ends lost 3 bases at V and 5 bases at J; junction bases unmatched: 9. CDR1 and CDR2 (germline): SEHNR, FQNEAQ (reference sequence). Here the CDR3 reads CASSFPDRGEDNEQFF. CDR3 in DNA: TGTGCCAGCAGCTTCCCCGACAGGGGAGAGGACAATGAGCAGTTCTTC.

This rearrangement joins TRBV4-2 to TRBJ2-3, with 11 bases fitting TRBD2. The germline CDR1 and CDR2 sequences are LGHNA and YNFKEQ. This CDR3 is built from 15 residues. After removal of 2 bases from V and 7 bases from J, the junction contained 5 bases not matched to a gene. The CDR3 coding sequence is TGTGCCAGCAGCCAACAGACTAGCGGGGTATATACGCAGTATTTT. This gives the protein CASSQQTSGVYTQYF.

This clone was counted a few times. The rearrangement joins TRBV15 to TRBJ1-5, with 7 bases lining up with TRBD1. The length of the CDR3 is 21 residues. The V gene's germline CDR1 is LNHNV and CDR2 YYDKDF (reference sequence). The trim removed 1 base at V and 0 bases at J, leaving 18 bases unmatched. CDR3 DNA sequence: TGTGCCACCAGCAGAGCCCTCCCCGGCAGGGGGTATATGGATAGCAATCAGCCCCAGCATTTT. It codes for CATSRALPGRGYMDSNQPQHF.

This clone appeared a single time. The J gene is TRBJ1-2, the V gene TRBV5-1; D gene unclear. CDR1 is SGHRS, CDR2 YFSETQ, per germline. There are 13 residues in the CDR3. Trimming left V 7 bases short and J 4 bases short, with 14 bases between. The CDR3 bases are TGCGCCAGCGCTTCGGGCGAGGGCTATGGCTACACCTTC. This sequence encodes CASASGEGYGYTF.

The CDR3 nucleotides read TGTGCCAGCAGCTTCGGAGGGGCAGGATCGAACTATGGCTACACCTTC. Translated: CASSFGGAGSNYGYTF. This chain uses TRBV11-3 with TRBJ1-2; tentatively, D is TRBD1 (5 bases). V shed 3 bases and J shed 2 bases, with 16 bases lying between them. Germline CDR1 reads SGHNT; CDR2 reads YENEEA. This CDR3 is 16 amino acids long. The whole variable domain, filled in from reference TRBV11-3 and TRBJ1-2, reads EAGVVQSPRYKIIEKKQPVAFWCNPISGHNTLYWYLQNLGQGPELLIRYENEEAVDDSQLPKDRFSAERLKGVDSTLKIQPAELGDSAVYLCASSFGGAGSNYGYTFGSGTRLTVV.

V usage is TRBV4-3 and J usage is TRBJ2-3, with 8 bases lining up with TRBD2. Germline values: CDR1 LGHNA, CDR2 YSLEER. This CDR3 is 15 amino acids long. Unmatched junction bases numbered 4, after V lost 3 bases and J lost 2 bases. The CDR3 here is CASSQAGGTTDTQYF. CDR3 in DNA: TGCGCCAGCAGCCAGGCGGGGGGTACCACAGATACGCAGTATTTT.

CDR3: CASSRPPSNYGYTF. DNA for the CDR3: TGTGCCAGTAGTAGACCACCCTCTAACTATGGCTACACCTTC. The chain has TRBV19 and TRBJ1-2; D gene unclear. The V gene's germline CDR1 is LNHDA and CDR2 SQIVND (reference sequence). V lost 4 bases and J lost 0, with 9 bases in between. The CDR3 sequence is 14 residues long.